The 6 T cell receptor beta chains below come from one sample, sequenced in a study of blood T cell repertoires in COVID-19. The table came from immunoSEQ multiplex PCR; TCRdb's copy has only in-frame clones and leaves some out. The table shows about 190,000 clones, with around four fifths occurring only once. Material: peripheral blood. All receptors derive from a human donor in a cohort sampled during active COVID-19.

V and J are TRBV5-1 and TRBJ2-1; D is possibly TRBD1 (6 bases). V was shortened by 1 base and J by 6 bases, with 8 bases between the two germline ends. The CDR3 sequence is 13 residues long. The germline gives CDR1 SGHRS, CDR2 YFSETQ. The CDR3 nucleotides read TGCGCCAGCAGCTTGCAGGGGTCCAATGAGCAGTTCTTC. Protein sequence: CASSLQGSNEQFF. The whole variable domain, remainder taken from reference TRBV5-1 and TRBJ2-1, is KAGVTQTPRYLIKTRGQQVTLSCSPISGHRSVSWYQQTPGQGLQFLFEYFSETQRNKGNFPGRFSGRQFSNSRSEMNVSTLELGDSALYLCASSLQGSNEQFFGPGTRLTVL.

The chain is built from TRBV30 and TRBJ1-6, with a weak D call TRBD1 (5 bases). V lost 2 bases, J lost 7 bases, and 15 bases lay in between. CDR1 and CDR2 from the germline V gene are GTSNPN and SVGIG (reference sequence). The CDR3 spans 15 residues. This CDR3 reads CAWSPYLAGNSPLHF. CDR3 coding DNA: TGTGCCTGGAGTCCCTACCTGGCAGGGAATTCACCCCTCCACTTT.

This sequence joins TRBV18 and TRBJ2-7, with a tentative D call TRBD2 (6 bases). Germline CDR1 KGHSH, CDR2 LQKENI. The V gene lost 5 bases and the J gene lost 2 bases, with 13 bases spanning the gap. The CDR3 loop spans 14 amino acids. The CDR3 sequence: CASSGPEGPYEQYF. Written as DNA, the CDR3 is TGTGCCAGCTCAGGGCCGGAGGGGCCCTACGAGCAGTACTTC.

This CDR3 reads CASGLKGIGELFF. CDR3 DNA: TGTGCTAGTGGACTCAAGGGGATCGGGGAGCTGTTTTTT. The chain links TRBV12-5 to TRBJ2-2; TRBD1 might be the D (5 bases). Germline CDR1 is LGHNT and CDR2 is FRNRAP. The V gene lost 6 bases and the J gene lost 7 bases, with 12 bases spanning the gap. The CDR3 has 13 residues. Variable domain in full (rest from reference TRBV12-5 and TRBJ2-2): DARVTQTPRHKVTEMGQEVTMRCQPILGHNTVFWYRQTMMQGLELLAYFRNRAPLDDSGMPKDRFSAEMPDATLATLKIQPSEPRDSAVYFCASGLKGIGELFFGEGSRLTVL.

The chain joins TRBV3-1 (or the pseudogene TRBV3-2) to TRBJ1-1; 8 nucleotides match TRBD1. The CDR3 is 15 residues long. V lost 4 bases and J lost 1; bases outside the gene matches: 5. Germline V gene lookup returns CDR1 LGHDT and CDR2 YNNKEL (reference sequence). CDR3 protein: CASSPRQGTNTEAFF. CDR3 bases: TGTGCCAGCAGCCCTCGACAGGGGACGAACACTGAAGCTTTCTTT.

The chain combines TRBV10-3 with TRBJ2-1; D is undetermined. There are 12 residues in the CDR3. CDR1 is ENHRY, CDR2 SYGVKD, per germline. Trimming shortened V by 2 bases and J by 7 bases, and 6 bases separated the two germline ends. The DNA for the CDR3 is TGTGCCATCAGTGAGATGAGGAATGAGCAGTTCTTC. This codes for CAISEMRNEQFF.